This TCR beta chain was obtained from a study of human T cells and chemical hapten exposure. This clonotype came up many times. Attachment of unique molecular identifiers to individual cDNA molecules was performed in the library. One entry per CDR3 protein, called by TCRdb with MiXCR from the 5' RACE reads. This table holds 110,000 to 150,000 distinct CDR3 sequences, roughly 4% found once. Total RNA was extracted from unfractionated whole blood. Germline V gene data show CDR1 as SGHNT and CDR2 as YYREEE (reference sequence). Trimming removed 0 bases at V and 2 bases at J, with 9 bases between. CDR3 length equals 15 residues.

This clonotype was sampled from a female donor in good health. This chain uses TRBV5-4 with TRBJ1-3; D remains unclear. CDR3 protein: CASSLEGRAGNTIYF. The CDR3 DNA follows: TGTGCCAGCAGCTTGGAGGGTAGGGCTGGAAACACCATATATTTT.